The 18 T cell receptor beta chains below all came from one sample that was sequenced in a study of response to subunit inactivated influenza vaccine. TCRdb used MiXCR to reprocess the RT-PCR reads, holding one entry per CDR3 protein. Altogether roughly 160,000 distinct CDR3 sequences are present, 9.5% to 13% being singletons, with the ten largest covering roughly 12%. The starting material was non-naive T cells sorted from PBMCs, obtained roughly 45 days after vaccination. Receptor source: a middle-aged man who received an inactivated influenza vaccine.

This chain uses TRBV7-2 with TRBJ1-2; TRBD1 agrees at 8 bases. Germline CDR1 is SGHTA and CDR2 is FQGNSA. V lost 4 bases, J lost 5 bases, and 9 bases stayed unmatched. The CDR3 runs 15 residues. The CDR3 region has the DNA TGTGCCAGCAGCTCCGGACAGGGACCCTCTTATGGCTACACCTTC. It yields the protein CASSSGQGPSYGYTF.

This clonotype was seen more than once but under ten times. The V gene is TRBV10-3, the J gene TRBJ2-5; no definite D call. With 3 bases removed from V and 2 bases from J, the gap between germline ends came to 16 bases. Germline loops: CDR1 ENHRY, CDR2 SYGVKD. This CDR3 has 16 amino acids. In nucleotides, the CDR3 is TGTGCCATCAGTGAAGATCTTGGGCAGATGCAAGAGACCCAGTACTTC. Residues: CAISEDLGQMQETQYF.

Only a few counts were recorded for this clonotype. The CDR3 reads CASSKGQDYEQYF. Written as DNA, the CDR3 is TGCGCCAGCAGCAAGGGACAGGACTACGAGCAGTACTTC. This chain connects TRBV5-1 to TRBJ2-7, with 8 bases matching TRBD1. Germline lookup yields CDR1 SGHRS and CDR2 YFSETQ. The trim removed 4 bases at V and 3 bases at J, leaving 3 bases unmatched. The CDR3 totals 13 residues.

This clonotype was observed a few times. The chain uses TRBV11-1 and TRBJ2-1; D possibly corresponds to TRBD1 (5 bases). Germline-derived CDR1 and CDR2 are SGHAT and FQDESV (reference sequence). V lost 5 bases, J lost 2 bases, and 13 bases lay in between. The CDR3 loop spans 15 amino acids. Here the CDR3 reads CASSPPRETYNEQFF. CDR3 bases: TGTGCCAGCAGCCCCCCCAGGGAAACCTACAATGAGCAGTTCTTC.

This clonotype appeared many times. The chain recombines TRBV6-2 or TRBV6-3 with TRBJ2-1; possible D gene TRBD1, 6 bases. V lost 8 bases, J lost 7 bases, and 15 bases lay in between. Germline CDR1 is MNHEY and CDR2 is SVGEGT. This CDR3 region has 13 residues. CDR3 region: CASSGQSRNEQFF. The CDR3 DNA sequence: TGTGCCAGCTCCGGACAGAGCAGGAATGAGCAGTTCTTC.

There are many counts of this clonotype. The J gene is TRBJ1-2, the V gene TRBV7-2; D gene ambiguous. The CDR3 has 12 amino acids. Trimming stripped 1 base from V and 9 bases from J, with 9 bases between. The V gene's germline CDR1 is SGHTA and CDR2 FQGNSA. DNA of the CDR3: TGTGCCAGCAGCTTAGGAAGGGCGAGCTACACCTTC. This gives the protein CASSLGRASYTF.

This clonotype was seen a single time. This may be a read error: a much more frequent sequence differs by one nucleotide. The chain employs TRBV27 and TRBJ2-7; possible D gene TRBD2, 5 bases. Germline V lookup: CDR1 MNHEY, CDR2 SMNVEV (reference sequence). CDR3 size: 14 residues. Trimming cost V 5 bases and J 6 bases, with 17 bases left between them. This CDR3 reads CASSILAGEGEQYF. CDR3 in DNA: TGTGCCAGCAGTATTCTCGCCGGGGAAGGCGAGCAGTACTTC.

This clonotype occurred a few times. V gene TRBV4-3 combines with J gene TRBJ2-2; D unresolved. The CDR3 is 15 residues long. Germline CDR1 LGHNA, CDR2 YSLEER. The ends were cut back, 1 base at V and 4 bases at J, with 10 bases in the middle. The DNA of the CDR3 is TGCGCCAGCAGCCAAGGAACATCCGTCACCGGGGAGCTGTTTTTT. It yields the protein CASSQGTSVTGELFF.

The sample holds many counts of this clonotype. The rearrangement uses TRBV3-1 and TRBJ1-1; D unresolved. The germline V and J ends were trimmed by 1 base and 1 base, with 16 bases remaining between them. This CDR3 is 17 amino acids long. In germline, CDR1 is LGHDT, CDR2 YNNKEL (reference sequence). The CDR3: CASSQALASWGNTEAFF. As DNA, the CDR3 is TGTGCCAGCAGCCAAGCCCTGGCCAGCTGGGGGAACACTGAAGCTTTCTTT.

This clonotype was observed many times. The CDR3 DNA follows: TGTGCCAGCAGCTCCTCTAGCGGGGGGCATAATGAGCAGTTCTTC. This gives the protein CASSSSSGGHNEQFF. V and J are TRBV11-2 and TRBJ2-1, with TRBD2 matching over 11 bases. Trimming removed 4 bases from V and 7 bases from J; junction bases left unmatched: 6. The germline V gene has CDR1 SGHAT and CDR2 FQNNGV. This CDR3 has 15 residues.

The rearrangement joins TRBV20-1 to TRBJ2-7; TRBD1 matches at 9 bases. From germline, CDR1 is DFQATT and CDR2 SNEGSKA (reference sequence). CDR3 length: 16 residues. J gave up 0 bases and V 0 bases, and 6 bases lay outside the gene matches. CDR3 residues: CSARDLGQGYSYEQYF. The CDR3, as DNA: TGCAGTGCTAGAGATCTGGGACAGGGCTACTCCTACGAGCAGTACTTC.

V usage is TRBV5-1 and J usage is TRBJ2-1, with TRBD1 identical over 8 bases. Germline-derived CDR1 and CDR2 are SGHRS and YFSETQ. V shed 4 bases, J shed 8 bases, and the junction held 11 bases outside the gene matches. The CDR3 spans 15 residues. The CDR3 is CASSARQGSMYEQFF. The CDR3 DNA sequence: TGCGCCAGCAGCGCCCGACAGGGGAGTATGTATGAGCAGTTCTTC.

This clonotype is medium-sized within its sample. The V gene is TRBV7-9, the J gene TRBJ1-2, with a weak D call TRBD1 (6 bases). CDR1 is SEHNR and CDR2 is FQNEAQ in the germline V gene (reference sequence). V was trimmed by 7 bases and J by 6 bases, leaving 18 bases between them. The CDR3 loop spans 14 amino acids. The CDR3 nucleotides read TGTGCCAGCACCGAGTCCGGGGGGGCCCATGGCTACACCTTC. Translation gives CASTESGGAHGYTF.

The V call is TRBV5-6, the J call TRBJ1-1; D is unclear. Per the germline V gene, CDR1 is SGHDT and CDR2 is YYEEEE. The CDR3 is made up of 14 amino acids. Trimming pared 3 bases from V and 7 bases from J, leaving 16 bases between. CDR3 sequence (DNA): TGTGCCAGCAGCTCCCCGGGCGGTGGGCTTGAAGCTTTCTTT. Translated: CASSSPGGGLEAFF.

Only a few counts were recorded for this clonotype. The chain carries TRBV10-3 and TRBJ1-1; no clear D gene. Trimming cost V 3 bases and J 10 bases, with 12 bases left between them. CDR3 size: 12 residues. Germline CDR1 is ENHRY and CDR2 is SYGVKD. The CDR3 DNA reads TGTGCCATCAGTGACAGAGAGAGATTAGCTTTCTTT. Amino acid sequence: CAISDRERLAFF.

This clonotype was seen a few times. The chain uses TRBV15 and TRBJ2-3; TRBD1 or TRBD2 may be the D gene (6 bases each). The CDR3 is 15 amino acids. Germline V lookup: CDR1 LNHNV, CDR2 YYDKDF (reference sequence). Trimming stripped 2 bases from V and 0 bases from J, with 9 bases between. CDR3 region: CATSRRGVSTDTQYF. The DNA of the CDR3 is TGTGCCACCAGCAGAAGGGGGGTTAGCACAGATACGCAGTATTTT.

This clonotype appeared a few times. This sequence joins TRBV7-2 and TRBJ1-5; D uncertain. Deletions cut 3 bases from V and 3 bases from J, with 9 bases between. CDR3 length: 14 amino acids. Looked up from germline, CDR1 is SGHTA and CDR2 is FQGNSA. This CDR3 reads CASSFKAINQPQHF. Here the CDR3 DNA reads TGTGCCAGCAGCTTTAAAGCGATCAATCAGCCCCAGCATTTT.

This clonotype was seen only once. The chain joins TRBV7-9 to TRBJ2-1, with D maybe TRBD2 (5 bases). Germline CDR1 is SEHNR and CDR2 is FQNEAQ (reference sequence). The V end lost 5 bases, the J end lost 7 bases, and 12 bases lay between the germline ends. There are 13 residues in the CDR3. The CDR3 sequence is CASSQIPGNEQFF. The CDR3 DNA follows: TGTGCCAGCAGCCAAATCCCGGGGAATGAGCAGTTCTTC.